Below are 28 T cell receptor beta chains sequenced from a single sample in a study of memory CD4+ T cells and cytomegalovirus serostatus. Profiled with immunoSEQ multiplex PCR; TCRdb holds only in-frame clones, not every one. This sample has just under 65,000 clones, with around 77% found just once. Single viable CD3+CD4+CD8-CD45RO+ cells were sorted as the memory CD4+ T cells. The specimen was memory CD4+ T cells from blood. Receptors were obtained from an adult in good health and CMV-seronegative.

The chain links TRBV4-2 to TRBJ2-4; 11 nucleotides line up with TRBD2. The CDR3 consists of 21 residues. V trimming: 0 bases; J trimming: 1 base; junction bases outside the gene matches: 14. Germline V gives CDR1 LGHNA, CDR2 YNFKEQ. CDR3 DNA: TGTGCCAGCAGCCAAGATCCCCTGGTTGTAGCGGGAGGGTCGGCCAAAAACATTCAGTACTTC. Translating it yields CASSQDPLVVAGGSAKNIQYF.

Regarding this clone: Possible read error: a much larger clone is one base away. The chain has TRBV7-2 and TRBJ1-5; D is perhaps TRBD1 (6 bases). Trimming shortened V by 2 bases and J by 4 bases, and 6 bases separated the two germline ends. The CDR3 runs 13 residues. Germline CDR1 reads SGHTA; CDR2 reads FQGNSA. CDR3 sequence reads: CASSLTGNQPQHF. The DNA of the CDR3 is TGTGCCAGCAGCTTAACAGGGAATCAGCCCCAGCATTTT.

This clone came up once. The gene calls are TRBV5-8 and TRBJ1-2, with 10 nucleotides matching TRBD1. Germline CDR1 SGHTS, CDR2 YDEGEE. V trimming: 6 bases; J trimming: 7 bases; junction bases outside the gene matches: 12. This CDR3 region has 15 residues. The CDR3 coding sequence is TGTGCCAGCACCCCCGACCGGGACAGGGGTTTTGGCTACACCTTC. Translated, it gives CASTPDRDRGFGYTF.

A few counts support this clone. The V and J genes are TRBV6-1 and TRBJ2-7; D is ambiguous. Germline values: CDR1 MNHNS, CDR2 SASEGT. Between the trimmed V and J ends, which lost 3 bases and 3 bases, there was a span of 9 bases. This CDR3 is 13 amino acids long. CDR3: CASSDPRFYEQYF. The CDR3 DNA reads TGTGCCAGCAGTGACCCACGGTTCTACGAGCAGTACTTC.

The chain is built from TRBV11-1 and TRBJ1-5; D not resolved. Germline-derived CDR1 and CDR2 are SGHAT and FQDESV (reference sequence). This CDR3 is 15 amino acids long. Trimming pared 5 bases from V and 0 bases from J, leaving 11 bases between. The CDR3 nucleotides read TGTGCCAGCAGCCCGGACGGATATAGCAATCAGCCCCAGCATTTT. It encodes CASSPDGYSNQPQHF.

This rearrangement joins TRBV7-3 to TRBJ2-7; TRBD2 agrees at 11 bases. The CDR3 sequence is 15 residues long. The ends lost 5 bases at V and 5 bases at J; junction bases unmatched: 8. Per the germline V gene, CDR1 is SGHTA and CDR2 is FQGTGA. CDR3 nucleotide sequence: TGTGCCAGCAGCCCTAGCGGGAGGAGGGGCGACGAGCAGTACTTC. It specifies CASSPSGRRGDEQYF.

This clone was recorded once. The chain links TRBV4-1 to TRBJ2-7; 12 nucleotides agree with TRBD2. The CDR3 is 20 residues long. V gave up 0 bases and J gave up 0 bases; unmatched junction bases: 12. Germline V gives CDR1 MGHRA, CDR2 YSYEKL. The CDR3 reads CASSQDSRASGGASSYEQYF. The CDR3 region has the DNA TGCGCCAGCAGCCAAGATAGTAGGGCTAGCGGGGGGGCCAGCTCCTACGAGCAGTACTTC.

This clone showed up just a few times. The chain uses TRBV7-9 and TRBJ2-3; D not resolved. CDR1 and CDR2 from the germline V gene are SEHNR and FQNEAQ (reference sequence). The CDR3 spans 16 residues. The V end was cut by 2 bases, the J end by 0 bases, with 12 bases between. The CDR3 protein is CASSLWTATSTDTQYF. For the CDR3, the DNA is TGTGCCAGCAGCTTATGGACGGCGACTAGCACAGATACGCAGTATTTT. Drawing the rest from reference TRBV7-9 and TRBJ2-3, the complete variable domain is DTGVSQNPRHKITKRGQNVTFRCDPISEHNRLYWYRQTLGQGPEFLTYFQNEAQLEKSRLLSDRFSAERPKGSFSTLEIQRTEQGDSAMYLCASSLWTATSTDTQYFGPGTRLTVL.

The rearrangement uses TRBV2 and TRBJ1-6; D gene ambiguous. Trimming shortened V by 7 bases and J by 6 bases, and 13 bases separated the two germline ends. CDR3 length: 14 residues. Looked up from germline, CDR1 is SNHLY and CDR2 is FYNNEI. The CDR3 loop reads CASTNPRLNSPLHF. The CDR3 DNA sequence: TGTGCCAGCACCAATCCCCGACTTAATTCACCCCTCCACTTT. The whole variable domain, filled in from reference TRBV2 and TRBJ1-6, reads EPEVTQTPSHQVTQMGQEVILRCVPISNHLYFYWYRQILGQKVEFLVSFYNNEISEKSEIFDDQFSVERPDGSNFTLKIRSTKLEDSAMYFCASTNPRLNSPLHFGNGTRLTVT.

This rearrangement joins TRBV19 to TRBJ2-7, with TRBD1 as a possible D gene (6 bases). The ends were cut back, 1 base at V and 5 bases at J, with 18 bases in the middle. Germline V gives CDR1 LNHDA, CDR2 SQIVND (reference sequence). CDR3 length: 16 amino acids. The CDR3 sequence: CASSIAGDTLVHEQYF. The CDR3 DNA reads TGTGCCAGTAGTATAGCTGGGGACACCCTGGTGCACGAGCAGTACTTC.

V is TRBV25-1 and J is TRBJ1-1, with a tentative D call TRBD1 (6 bases). CDR3 length: 13 amino acids. The germline CDR1 and CDR2 sequences are MGHDK and SYGVNS. Trimming removed 7 bases from V and 9 bases from J, with 18 bases in between. The CDR3 here is CASTKGGNTKAFF. CDR3 sequence (DNA): TGTGCCAGCACAAAGGGGGGGAATACAAAAGCTTTCTTT. Full variable domain (remainder filled in from reference TRBV25-1 and TRBJ1-1): EADIYQTPRYLVIGTGKKITLECSQTMGHDKMYWYQQDPGMELHLIHYSYGVNSTEKGDLSSESTVSRIRTEHFPLTLESARPSHTSQYLCASTKGGNTKAFFGQGTRLTVV.

The V call is TRBV18, the J call TRBJ1-5, with 7 nucleotides matching TRBD1. J gave up 7 bases and V 4 bases, and 13 bases lay outside the gene matches. CDR1 is KGHSH, CDR2 LQKENI, per germline. The CDR3 spans 16 residues. CDR3 nucleotide sequence: TGTGCCAGCTCACAAGACAGGGTGGGAGTTCGACAGCCCCAGCATTTT. As protein: CASSQDRVGVRQPQHF.

The genes are TRBV4-2 and TRBJ1-1; D is ambiguous. CDR3 size: 16 residues. Germline V gene lookup returns CDR1 LGHNA and CDR2 YNFKEQ. Trimming took 1 base from V and 1 from J, leaving 13 bases between them. CDR3: CASSQGGGQANTEAFF. DNA of the CDR3: TGTGCCAGCAGCCAAGGGGGTGGTCAAGCGAACACTGAAGCTTTCTTT.

This clone was observed a single time. Additional DNA sequences in this sample encode the identical CDR3. The chain carries TRBV18 and TRBJ1-3; no clear D. The CDR3 spans 14 residues. Trimming removed 3 bases at V and 4 bases at J, with 10 bases between. Germline V CDR1 and CDR2: KGHSH, LQKENI. CDR3 in DNA: TGTGCCAGCTCACCGGCGAGTTCCGGAAACACCATATATTTT. It codes for CASSPASSGNTIYF. The whole variable domain, remainder taken from reference TRBV18 and TRBJ1-3, is NAGVMQNPRHLVRRRGQEARLRCSPMKGHSHVYWYRQLPEEGLKFMVYLQKENIIDESGMPKERFSAEFPKEGPSILRIQQVVRGDSAAYFCASSPASSGNTIYFGEGSWLTVV.

This clone came up once. The chain recombines TRBV18 with TRBJ1-1, with no clear D. The CDR3 has 13 amino acids. Germline CDR1 KGHSH, CDR2 LQKENI. Trimming left V 3 bases short and J 3 bases short, with 8 bases between. The CDR3 DNA is TGTGCCAGCTCACCCAAAGCGGACACTGAAGCTTTCTTT. This translates into CASSPKADTEAFF. Full variable domain (missing parts from reference TRBV18 and TRBJ1-1): NAGVMQNPRHLVRRRGQEARLRCSPMKGHSHVYWYRQLPEEGLKFMVYLQKENIIDESGMPKERFSAEFPKEGPSILRIQQVVRGDSAAYFCASSPKADTEAFFGQGTRLTVV.

This clone has a handful of counts. The V and J genes are TRBV7-8 and TRBJ2-7; a possible D gene is TRBD1 (6 bases). Germline CDR1 and CDR2: SGHVS and FQNEAQ. The CDR3 covers 15 residues. V lost 2 bases to trimming and J lost 4 bases, with 15 bases between them. CDR3 DNA: TGTGCCAGCAGCTTACTTGGACAGTCCTCTTACGAGCAGTACTTC. Translated: CASSLLGQSSYEQYF.

The J gene is TRBJ1-1, the V gene TRBV5-1; 7 bases are a match to TRBD1. V lost 0 bases, J lost 2 bases, and 4 bases stayed unmatched. The CDR3 has 15 residues. CDR1 and CDR2 (germline): SGHRS, YFSETQ. The CDR3 DNA is TGCGCCAGCAGCTTGGGGGGGACAGACAACACTGAAGCTTTCTTT. It yields the protein CASSLGGTDNTEAFF. Drawing the rest from reference TRBV5-1 and TRBJ1-1, the complete variable domain is KAGVTQTPRYLIKTRGQQVTLSCSPISGHRSVSWYQQTPGQGLQFLFEYFSETQRNKGNFPGRFSGRQFSNSRSEMNVSTLELGDSALYLCASSLGGTDNTEAFFGQGTRLTVV.

The chain joins TRBV19 to TRBJ1-1; the match to TRBD1 covers 7 bases. J gave up 0 bases and V 5 bases, and 6 bases lay outside the gene matches. The germline V gene has CDR1 LNHDA and CDR2 SQIVND (reference sequence). The CDR3 length is 15 residues. CDR3 DNA sequence: TGTGCCAGTAGTGTCACCGGGACAGTGAACACTGAAGCTTTCTTT. Its translation is CASSVTGTVNTEAFF.

V gene TRBV9 combines with J gene TRBJ1-3; no definite D call. The CDR3 runs 13 residues. Germline CDR1 is SGDLS and CDR2 is YYNGEE. Deletions cut 3 bases from V and 4 bases from J, with 8 bases between. CDR3 nucleotides: TGTGCCAGCAGCGCCGGCGGGGGAAACACCATATATTTT. This gives the protein CASSAGGGNTIYF.

This chain joins TRBV7-3 and TRBJ1-1; D not resolved. V lost 5 bases to trimming and J lost 3 bases, with 10 bases between them. Germline CDR1 is SGHTA and CDR2 is FQGTGA. The CDR3 consists of 13 residues. CDR3 region: CASSPYKDTEAFF. CDR3 bases: TGTGCCAGCAGCCCCTACAAGGACACTGAAGCTTTCTTT. Full variable domain (missing parts from reference TRBV7-3 and TRBJ1-1): GAGVSQTPSNKVTEKGKYVELRCDPISGHTALYWYRQSLGQGPEFLIYFQGTGAADDSGLPNDRFFAVRPEGSVSTLKIQRTERGDSAVYLCASSPYKDTEAFFGQGTRLTVV.

V and J are TRBV7-9 and TRBJ1-4; 9 nucleotides match TRBD1. This CDR3 is 15 amino acids long. Germline CDR1 SEHNR, CDR2 FQNEAQ (reference sequence). The J segment lost 4 bases and the V segment lost 5 bases, leaving 5 bases of the junction unmatched. The CDR3 DNA is TGTGCCAGCAGCCTACGGGGACAGGGTAATGAAAAACTGTTTTTT. Its protein product is CASSLRGQGNEKLFF.

V usage is TRBV19 and J usage is TRBJ1-6; D unclear. The V gene's germline CDR1 is LNHDA and CDR2 SQIVND (reference sequence). CDR3 length equals 18 residues. V lost 2 bases and J 6 bases, leaving 20 bases between the germline ends. The CDR3 DNA reads TGTGCCAGTAGTATAAGTAACGTGTTTTTGGGAAGTAATTCACCCCTCCACTTT. Translated: CASSISNVFLGSNSPLHF.

This chain joins TRBV28 and TRBJ2-7, with 7 bases matching TRBD1. CDR1 is MDHEN and CDR2 is SYDVKM in the germline V gene. Trimming took 6 bases from V and 0 from J; bases not matched to a gene: 5. The CDR3 runs 14 residues. The CDR3 region is CASRRQGDSYEQYF. CDR3 DNA sequence: TGTGCCAGCAGGCGTCAGGGGGACTCCTACGAGCAGTACTTC.

This rearrangement joins TRBV19 to TRBJ2-1; TRBD2 matches at 11 bases. Trimming removed 0 bases from V and 9 bases from J; junction bases left unmatched: 4. The CDR3 length is 15 residues. Per the germline V gene, CDR1 is LNHDA and CDR2 is SQIVND (reference sequence). The CDR3 reads CASSIEASGRREQFF. The CDR3, as DNA: TGTGCCAGTAGTATAGAGGCTAGCGGGAGGCGTGAGCAGTTCTTC.

The V call is TRBV5-1, the J call TRBJ2-1; 8 bases line up with TRBD2. V lost 0 bases and J lost 0; bases outside the gene matches: 2. CDR3 length: 16 residues. Germline values: CDR1 SGHRS, CDR2 YFSETQ. The CDR3 region is CASSLGGTSSYNEQFF. In DNA, the CDR3 is TGCGCCAGCAGCTTGGGGGGGACTAGCTCCTACAATGAGCAGTTCTTC.

This chain links TRBV5-4 with TRBJ1-1; D may be TRBD1 (5 bases). Trimming removed 2 bases from V and 0 bases from J, with 11 bases in between. There are 15 residues in the CDR3. Germline-derived CDR1 and CDR2 are SGHNT and YYREEE (reference sequence). CDR3 in DNA: TGTGCCAGCAGCTTTGAGAGGACAATGAACACTGAAGCTTTCTTT. Residues: CASSFERTMNTEAFF. The whole variable domain, filled in from reference TRBV5-4 and TRBJ1-1, reads ETGVTQSPTHLIKTRGQQVTLRCSSQSGHNTVSWYQQALGQGPQFIFQYYREEENGRGNFPPRFSGLQFPNYSSELNVNALELDDSALYLCASSFERTMNTEAFFGQGTRLTVV.

V and J are TRBV6-5 and TRBJ1-5; 7 nucleotides line up with TRBD1. The ends lost 6 bases at V and 9 bases at J; junction bases unmatched: 11. The CDR3 sequence is 14 residues long. The germline CDR1 and CDR2 sequences are MNHEY and SVGAGI. The CDR3 loop is CASSLTQGLWPQHF. The CDR3 region has the DNA TGTGCCAGCAGCTTAACACAGGGGTTATGGCCCCAGCATTTT.

The chain links TRBV9 to TRBJ2-5; perhaps TRBD2 as D (7 bases). Trimming pared 0 bases from V and 5 bases from J, leaving 14 bases between. Germline V gene data show CDR1 as SGDLS and CDR2 as YYNGEE. The CDR3 covers 15 residues. The DNA of the CDR3 is TGTGCCAGCAGCGTAGAGGGGGGGCTAGTGGAGACCCAGTACTTC. Protein: CASSVEGGLVETQYF. The complete variable domain, with remaining parts taken from reference TRBV9 and TRBJ2-5, reads DSGVTQTPKHLITATGQRVTLRCSPRSGDLSVYWYQQSLDQGLQFLIQYYNGEERAKGNILERFSAQQFPDLHSELNLSSLELGDSALYFCASSVEGGLVETQYFGPGTRLLVL.